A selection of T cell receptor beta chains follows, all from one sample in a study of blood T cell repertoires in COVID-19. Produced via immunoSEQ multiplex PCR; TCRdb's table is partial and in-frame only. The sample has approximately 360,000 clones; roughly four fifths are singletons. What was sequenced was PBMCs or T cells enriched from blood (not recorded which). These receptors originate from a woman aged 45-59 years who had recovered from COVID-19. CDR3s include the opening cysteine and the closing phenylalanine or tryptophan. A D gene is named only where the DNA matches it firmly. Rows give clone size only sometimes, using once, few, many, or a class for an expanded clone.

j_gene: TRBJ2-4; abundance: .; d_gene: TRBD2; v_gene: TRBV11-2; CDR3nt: TGTGCCAGCAGCTTAGAAGGCGGGGGGGCGTTCTCTTATCCCAAAAACATTCAGTACTTC; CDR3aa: CASSLEGGGAFSYPKNIQYF
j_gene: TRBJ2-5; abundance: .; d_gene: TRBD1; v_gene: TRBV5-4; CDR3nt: TGTGCCAGCAGTAGGACAGGCTCGTTGGAGACCCAGTACTTC; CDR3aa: CASSRTGSLETQYF
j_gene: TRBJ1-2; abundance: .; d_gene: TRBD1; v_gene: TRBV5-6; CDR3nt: TGTGCCAGCAGCACCCGGACAGGGGGAAGCTATGGCTACACCTTC; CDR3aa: CASSTRTGGSYGYTF
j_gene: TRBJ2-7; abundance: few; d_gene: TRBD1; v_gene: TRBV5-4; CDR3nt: TGTGCCAGCAGCTTGAGACAGGGACGAACCTACGAGCAGTACTTC; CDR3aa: CASSLRQGRTYEQYF
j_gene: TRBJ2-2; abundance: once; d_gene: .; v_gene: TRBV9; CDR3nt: TGTGCCAGCAGCGCTTACCCGCGGGACACCGGGGAGCTGTTTTTT; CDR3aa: CASSAYPRDTGELFF
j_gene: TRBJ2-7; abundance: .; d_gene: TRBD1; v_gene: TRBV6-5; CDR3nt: TGTGCCAGCTGCAAAACAGGGGGTCGGACCTACGAGCAGTACTTC; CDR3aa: CASCKTGGRTYEQYF
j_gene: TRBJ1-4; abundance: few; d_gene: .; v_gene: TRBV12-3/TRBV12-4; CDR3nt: TGTGCCAGCAGTTTTAGGGGGTCTGAAAAACTGTTTTTT; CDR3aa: CASSFRGSEKLFF
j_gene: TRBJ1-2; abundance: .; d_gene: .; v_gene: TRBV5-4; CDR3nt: TGTGCCAGCAGCTTGGGACAGGTTAACTATGGCTACACCTTC; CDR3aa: CASSLGQVNYGYTF
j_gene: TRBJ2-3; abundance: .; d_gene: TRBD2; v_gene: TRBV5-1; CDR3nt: TGCGCCAGCAGCTTGGCCGCCGTAGCGGGGCTTGTGGGGACGCAGTATTTT; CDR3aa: CASSLAAVAGLVGTQYF
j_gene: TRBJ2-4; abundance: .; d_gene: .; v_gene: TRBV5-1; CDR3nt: TGCGCCAGCAGCTTGGCCGTAGAAAAAAACATTCAGTACTTC; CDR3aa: CASSLAVEKNIQYF
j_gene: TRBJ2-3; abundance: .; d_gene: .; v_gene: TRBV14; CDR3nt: TGTGCCAGCAAGCCTGACGGGGAGCCCTGGGATACGCAGTATTTT; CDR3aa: CASKPDGEPWDTQYF
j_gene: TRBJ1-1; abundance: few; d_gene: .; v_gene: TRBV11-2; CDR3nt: TGTGCCAGCAGCCCACCAGATGAGAACACTGAAGCTTTCTTT; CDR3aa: CASSPPDENTEAFF
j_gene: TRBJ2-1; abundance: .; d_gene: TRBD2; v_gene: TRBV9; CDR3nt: TGTGCCAGCAGCGGTAGCGGGAGGGACTACAATGAGCAGTTCTTC; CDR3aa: CASSGSGRDYNEQFF
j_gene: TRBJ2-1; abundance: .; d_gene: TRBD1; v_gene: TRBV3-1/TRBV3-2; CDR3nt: TGTGCCAGCAGCCAATCTCCTTGTAGACAGGGTTACAATGAGCAGTTCTTC; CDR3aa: CASSQSPCRQGYNEQFF
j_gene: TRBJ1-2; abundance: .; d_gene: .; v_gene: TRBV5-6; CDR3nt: TGTGCCAGCAGCTTTGCCGCAGACTATGGCTACACCTTC; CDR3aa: CASSFAADYGYTF
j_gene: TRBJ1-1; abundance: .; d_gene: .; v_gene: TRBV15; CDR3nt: TGTGCCACCAGCAGAGATCCGTCGTCGGCAGAGGTGGCTTTCTTT; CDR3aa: CATSRDPSSAEVAFF
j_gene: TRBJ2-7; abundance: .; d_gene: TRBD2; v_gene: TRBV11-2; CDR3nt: TGTGCCAGCAGCACCCCGGGTAGCGGGGGCTACGAGCAGTACTTC; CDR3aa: CASSTPGSGGYEQYF
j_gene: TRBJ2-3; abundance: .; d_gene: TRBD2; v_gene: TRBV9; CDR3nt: TGTGCCAGCAGCCCCAGGTTTAGCGGGAGTTCCCGCACAGATACGCAGTATTTT; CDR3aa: CASSPRFSGSSRTDTQYF
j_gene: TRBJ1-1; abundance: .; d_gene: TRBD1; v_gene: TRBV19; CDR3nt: TGTGCCAGTACCCAAGTGGACAGGGCGTTCAGGAACACTGAAGCTTTCTTT; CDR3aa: CASTQVDRAFRNTEAFF
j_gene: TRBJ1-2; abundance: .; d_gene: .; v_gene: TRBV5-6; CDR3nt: TGTGCCAGCAGCTTGGGCGGGCAGGAATTACTCTATGGCTACACCTTC; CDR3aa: CASSLGGQELLYGYTF
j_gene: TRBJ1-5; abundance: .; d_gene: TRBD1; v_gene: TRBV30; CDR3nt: TGTGCCTGGAGTACACAGGGGGATCAGCCCCAGCATTTT; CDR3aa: CAWSTQGDQPQHF
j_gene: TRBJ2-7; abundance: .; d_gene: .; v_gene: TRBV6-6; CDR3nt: TGTGCCAGCAGTTCTCCCACAAGCTACGAGCAGTACTTC; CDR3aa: CASSSPTSYEQYF
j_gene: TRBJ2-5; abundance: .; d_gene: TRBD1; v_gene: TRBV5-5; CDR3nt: TGTGCCAGCAGGTTTTGGACAGGGCAGGAGGAGACCCAGTACTTC; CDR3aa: CASRFWTGQEETQYF
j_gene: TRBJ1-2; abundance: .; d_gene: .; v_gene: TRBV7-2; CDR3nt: TGTGCCAGCAGCCCAGTGGGGGGGTATGGCTACACCTTC; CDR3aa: CASSPVGGYGYTF
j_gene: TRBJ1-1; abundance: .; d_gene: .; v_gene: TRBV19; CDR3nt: TGTGCCAGTAGCCTCCCCTTTGAAGCTTTCTTT; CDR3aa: CASSLPFEAFF
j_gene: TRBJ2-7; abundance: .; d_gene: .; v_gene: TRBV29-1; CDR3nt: TGCAGCGTTGTGGGGGCCTTCTCCTACGAGCAGTACTTC; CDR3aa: CSVVGAFSYEQYF
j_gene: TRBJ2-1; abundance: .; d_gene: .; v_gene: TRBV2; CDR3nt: TGTGCCAGCAGCCCGGACCAGAGGGATGAGCAGTTCTTC; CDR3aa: CASSPDQRDEQFF
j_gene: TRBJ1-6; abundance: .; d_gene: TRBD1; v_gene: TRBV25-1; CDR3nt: TGTGCCAGCAGGAGGGCCGGGACAGGGGGACTGGGGACACCCCTCCACTTT; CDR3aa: CASRRAGTGGLGTPLHF
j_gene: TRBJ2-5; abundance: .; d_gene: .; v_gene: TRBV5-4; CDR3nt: TGTGCCAGCAGCTTGGACGGGGAGACCCAGTACTTC; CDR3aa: CASSLDGETQYF
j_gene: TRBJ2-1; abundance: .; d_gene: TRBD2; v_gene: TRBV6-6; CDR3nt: TGTGCCAGCAGGCTACGACTAGCGGGAGGAGTGGATGAGCAGTTCTTC; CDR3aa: CASRLRLAGGVDEQFF
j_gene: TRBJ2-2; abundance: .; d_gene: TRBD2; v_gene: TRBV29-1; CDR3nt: TGCAGCGTTGCTGGGGGAACAGCGGGAGCCACCGGGGAGCTGTTTTTT; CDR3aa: CSVAGGTAGATGELFF
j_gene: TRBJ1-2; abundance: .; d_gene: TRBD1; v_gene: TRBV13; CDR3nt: TGTGCCAGCGGAGATACAGGGGTAAAGTATGGCTACACCTTC; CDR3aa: CASGDTGVKYGYTF
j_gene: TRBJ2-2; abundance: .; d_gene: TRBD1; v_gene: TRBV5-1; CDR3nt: TGCGCCAGCAGCTTGGGTGGACAGGGATGGGCCGGGGAGCTGTTTTTT; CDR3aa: CASSLGGQGWAGELFF
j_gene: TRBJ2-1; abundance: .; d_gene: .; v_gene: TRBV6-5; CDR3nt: TGTGCCAGCAGTTACTCACAGGGCATGAATGAGCAGTTCTTC; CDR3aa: CASSYSQGMNEQFF
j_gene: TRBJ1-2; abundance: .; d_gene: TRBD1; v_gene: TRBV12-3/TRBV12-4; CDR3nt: TGTGCCAGCGGCCGGGACAGGGGTGGCGGCTACACCTTC; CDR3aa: CASGRDRGGGYTF
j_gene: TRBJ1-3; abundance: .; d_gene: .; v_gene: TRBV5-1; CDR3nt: TGCGCCAGCAGCTTATCCCAGGGGTTCTCTGGAAACACCATATATTTT; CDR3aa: CASSLSQGFSGNTIYF
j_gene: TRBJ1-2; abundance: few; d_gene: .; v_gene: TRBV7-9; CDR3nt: TGTGCCAGCAGCTTAGTTCAAGCCCCCATGGGCTACACCTTC; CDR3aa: CASSLVQAPMGYTF
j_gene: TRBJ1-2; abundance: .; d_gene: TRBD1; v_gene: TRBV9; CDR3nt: TGTGCCAGCAGCTACTCCGTGGGACAGGGCATCTATGGCTACACCTTC; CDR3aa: CASSYSVGQGIYGYTF
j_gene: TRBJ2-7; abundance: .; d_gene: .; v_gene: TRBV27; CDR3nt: TGTGCCAGCAGTCTAACAGGGCGAGGGGCCTACGAGCAGTACTTC; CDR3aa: CASSLTGRGAYEQYF
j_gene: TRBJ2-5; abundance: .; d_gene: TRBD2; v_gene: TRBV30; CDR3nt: TGTGCCTGGAGTAGCGGGGGCCGAGGGAAGAGAGAGACCCAGTACTTC; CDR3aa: CAWSSGGRGKRETQYF
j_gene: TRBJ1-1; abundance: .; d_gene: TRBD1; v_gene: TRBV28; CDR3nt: TGTGCCAGCAGATCAACAGGGGGCAACACTGAAGCTTTCTTT; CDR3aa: CASRSTGGNTEAFF
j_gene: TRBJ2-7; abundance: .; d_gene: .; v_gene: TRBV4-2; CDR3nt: TGTGCCAGCAGTCGGGATATGACACTTTACTACGAGCAGTACTTC; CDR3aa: CASSRDMTLYYEQYF
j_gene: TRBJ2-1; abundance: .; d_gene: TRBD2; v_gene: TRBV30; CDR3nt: TGTGCCTGGAGCAGAGCGGGGGAAGGTGAGCAGTTCTTC; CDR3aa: CAWSRAGEGEQFF
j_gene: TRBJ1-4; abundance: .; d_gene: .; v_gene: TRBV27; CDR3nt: TGTGCCAGCACCCGCGCCGGAACTAATGAAAAACTGTTTTTT; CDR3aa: CASTRAGTNEKLFF
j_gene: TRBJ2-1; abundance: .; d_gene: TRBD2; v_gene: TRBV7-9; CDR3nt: TGTGCCAGCAGCCCCTACCGGGGGGGAGGGACCTACAATGAGCAGTTCTTC; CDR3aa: CASSPYRGGGTYNEQFF
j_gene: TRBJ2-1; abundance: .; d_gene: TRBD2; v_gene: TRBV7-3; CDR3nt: TGTGCCAGCAGCAATGCCGGGACTAGCGGCACCGACAATGAGCAGTTCTTC; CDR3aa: CASSNAGTSGTDNEQFF
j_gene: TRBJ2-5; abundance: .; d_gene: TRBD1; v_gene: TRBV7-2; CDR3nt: TGTGCCAGCAGCTCATCGGGACAGTGGGCCGGGGACTTC; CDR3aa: CASSSSGQWAGDF
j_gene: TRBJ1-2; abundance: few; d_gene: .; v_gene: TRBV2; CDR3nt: TGTGCCAGCTCTGTTCCGGGAGGCTACACCTTC; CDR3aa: CASSVPGGYTF
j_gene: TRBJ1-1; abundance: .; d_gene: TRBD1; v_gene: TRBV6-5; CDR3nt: TGTGCCAGCAGTTCAAAAGTGGGACAGGCCAAGCCTGAAGCTTTCTTT; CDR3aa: CASSSKVGQAKPEAFF
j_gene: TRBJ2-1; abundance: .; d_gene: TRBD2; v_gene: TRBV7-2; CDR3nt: TGTGCCAGCAGCCCCAGCGGGGGTACGGACAATGAGCAGTTCTTC; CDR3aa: CASSPSGGTDNEQFF
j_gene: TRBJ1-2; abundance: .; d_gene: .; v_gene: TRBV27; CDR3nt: TGTGCCAGCAGTCCAACAGGGACGGGCTATGGCTACACCTTC; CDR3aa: CASSPTGTGYGYTF